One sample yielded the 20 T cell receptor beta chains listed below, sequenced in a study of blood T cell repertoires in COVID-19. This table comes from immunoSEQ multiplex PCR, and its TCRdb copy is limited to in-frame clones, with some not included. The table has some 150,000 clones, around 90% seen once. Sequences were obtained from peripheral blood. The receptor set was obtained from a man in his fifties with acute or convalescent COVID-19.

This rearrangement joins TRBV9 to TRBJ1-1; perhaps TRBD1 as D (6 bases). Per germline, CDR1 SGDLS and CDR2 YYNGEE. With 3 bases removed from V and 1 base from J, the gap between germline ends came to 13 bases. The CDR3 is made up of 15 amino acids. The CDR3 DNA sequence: TGTGCCAGCAGCGCCACAGGACAGAAGAACACTGAAGCTTTCTTT. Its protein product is CASSATGQKNTEAFF.

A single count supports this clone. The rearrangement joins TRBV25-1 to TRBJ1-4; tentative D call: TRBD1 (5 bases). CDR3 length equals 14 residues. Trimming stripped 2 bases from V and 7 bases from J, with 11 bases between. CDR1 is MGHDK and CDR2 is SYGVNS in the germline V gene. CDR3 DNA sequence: TGTGCCAGCAGTGAAAGGGCGGGGGGTGAAAAACTGTTTTTT. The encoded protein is CASSERAGGEKLFF.

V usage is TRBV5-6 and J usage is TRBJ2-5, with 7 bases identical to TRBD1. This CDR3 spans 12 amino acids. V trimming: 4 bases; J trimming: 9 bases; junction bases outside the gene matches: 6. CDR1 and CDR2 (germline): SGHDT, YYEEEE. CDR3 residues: CASSQGTVSQYF. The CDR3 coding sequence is TGTGCCAGCAGCCAGGGGACAGTGTCCCAGTACTTC.

CDR3 in DNA: TGTGCCAGCAGTGATAGCGGGGGGGCCGGAGATACGCAGTATTTT. Its protein is CASSDSGGAGDTQYF. V usage is TRBV7-3 and J usage is TRBJ2-3; 11 nucleotides match TRBD2. The CDR3 is made up of 15 amino acids. Germline V lookup: CDR1 SGHTA, CDR2 FQGTGA. The ends lost 6 bases at V and 5 bases at J; junction bases unmatched: 7.

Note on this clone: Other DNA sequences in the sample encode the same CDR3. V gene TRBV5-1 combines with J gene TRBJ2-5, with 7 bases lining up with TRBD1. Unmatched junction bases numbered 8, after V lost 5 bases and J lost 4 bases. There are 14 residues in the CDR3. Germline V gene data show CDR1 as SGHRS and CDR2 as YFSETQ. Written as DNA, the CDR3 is TGCGCCAGCAGTCTCACCCGACAGGGAGAGACCCAGTACTTC. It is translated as CASSLTRQGETQYF.

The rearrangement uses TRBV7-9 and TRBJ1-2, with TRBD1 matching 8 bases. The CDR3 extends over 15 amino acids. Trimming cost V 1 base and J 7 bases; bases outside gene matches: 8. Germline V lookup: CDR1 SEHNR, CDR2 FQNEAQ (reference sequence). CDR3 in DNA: TGTGCCAGCAGCTTAGTCAGGGGGCCCCATGGTGGCTACACCTTC. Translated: CASSLVRGPHGGYTF.

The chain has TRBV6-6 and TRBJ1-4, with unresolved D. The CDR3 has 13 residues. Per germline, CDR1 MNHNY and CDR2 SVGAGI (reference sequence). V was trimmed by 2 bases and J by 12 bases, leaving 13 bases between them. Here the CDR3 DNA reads TGTGCCAGCAGTTACGGCCGCTGGTCGCAACTGTTTTTT. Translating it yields CASSYGRWSQLFF.

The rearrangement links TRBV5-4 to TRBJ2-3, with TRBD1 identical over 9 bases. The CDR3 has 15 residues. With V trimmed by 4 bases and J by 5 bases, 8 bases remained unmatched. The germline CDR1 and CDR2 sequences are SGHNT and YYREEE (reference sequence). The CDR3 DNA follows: TGTGCCAGCAGCGCTGGACAGGGGTTACAAGATACGCAGTATTTT. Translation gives CASSAGQGLQDTQYF.

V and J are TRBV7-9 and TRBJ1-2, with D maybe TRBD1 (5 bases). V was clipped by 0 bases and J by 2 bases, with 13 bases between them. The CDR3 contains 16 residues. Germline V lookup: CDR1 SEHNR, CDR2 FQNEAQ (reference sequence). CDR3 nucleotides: TGTGCCAGCAGCTTAGCTGCGGCAGGGAAAAACTATGGCTACACCTTC. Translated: CASSLAAAGKNYGYTF. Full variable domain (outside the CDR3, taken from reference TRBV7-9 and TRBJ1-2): DTGVSQNPRHKITKRGQNVTFRCDPISEHNRLYWYRQTLGQGPEFLTYFQNEAQLEKSRLLSDRFSAERPKGSFSTLEIQRTEQGDSAMYLCASSLAAAGKNYGYTFGSGTRLTVV.

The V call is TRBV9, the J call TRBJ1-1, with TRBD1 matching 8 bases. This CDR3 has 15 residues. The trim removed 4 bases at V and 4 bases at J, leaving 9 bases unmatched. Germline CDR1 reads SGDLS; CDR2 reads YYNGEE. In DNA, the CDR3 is TGTGCCAGCAGCAAGGGACACACAGGGGGCACTGAAGCTTTCTTT. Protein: CASSKGHTGGTEAFF.

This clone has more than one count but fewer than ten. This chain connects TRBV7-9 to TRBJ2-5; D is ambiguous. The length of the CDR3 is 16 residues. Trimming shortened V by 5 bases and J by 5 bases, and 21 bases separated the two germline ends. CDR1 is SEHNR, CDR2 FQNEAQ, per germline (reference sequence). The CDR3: CASSRAPRSLWETQYF. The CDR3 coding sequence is TGTGCCAGCAGCCGAGCTCCCCGGTCCCTTTGGGAGACCCAGTACTTC.

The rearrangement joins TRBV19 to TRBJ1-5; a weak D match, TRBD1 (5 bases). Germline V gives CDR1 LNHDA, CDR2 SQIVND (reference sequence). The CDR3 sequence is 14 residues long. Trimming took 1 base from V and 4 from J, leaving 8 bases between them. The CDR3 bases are TGTGCCAGTAGTATAGCCCCAGGGAATCAGCCCCAGCATTTT. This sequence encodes CASSIAPGNQPQHF.

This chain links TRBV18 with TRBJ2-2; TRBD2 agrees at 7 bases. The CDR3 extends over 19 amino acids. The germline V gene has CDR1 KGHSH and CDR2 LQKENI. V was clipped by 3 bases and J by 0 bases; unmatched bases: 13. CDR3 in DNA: TGTGCCAGCTCACCTTCATCCCTGGCGGGGGTGTCGAACACCGGGGAGCTGTTTTTT. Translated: CASSPSSLAGVSNTGELFF.

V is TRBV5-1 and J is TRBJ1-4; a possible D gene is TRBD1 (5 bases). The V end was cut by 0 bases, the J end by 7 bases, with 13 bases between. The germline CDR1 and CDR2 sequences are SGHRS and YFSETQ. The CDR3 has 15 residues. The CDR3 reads CASSLGQGRVEKLFF. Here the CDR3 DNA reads TGCGCCAGCAGCTTGGGGCAGGGCAGGGTTGAAAAACTGTTTTTT.

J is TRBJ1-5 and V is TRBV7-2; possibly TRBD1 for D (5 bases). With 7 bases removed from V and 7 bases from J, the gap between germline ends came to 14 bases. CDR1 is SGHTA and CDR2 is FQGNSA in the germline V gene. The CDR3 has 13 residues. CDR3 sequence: CASTLIRGQPQHF. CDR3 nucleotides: TGTGCCAGCACCCTGATTAGGGGCCAGCCCCAGCATTTT.

DNA for the CDR3: TGTGCCAGCAGCCAAGCTTCGGCGGGGCAGCCCCAGCATTTT. As protein: CASSQASAGQPQHF. The chain combines TRBV3-1 (or the pseudogene TRBV3-2) with TRBJ1-5; D is ambiguous. Trimming took 1 base from V and 7 from J, leaving 11 bases between them. The CDR3 is 14 amino acids. Germline CDR1 LGHDT, CDR2 YNNKEL (reference sequence).

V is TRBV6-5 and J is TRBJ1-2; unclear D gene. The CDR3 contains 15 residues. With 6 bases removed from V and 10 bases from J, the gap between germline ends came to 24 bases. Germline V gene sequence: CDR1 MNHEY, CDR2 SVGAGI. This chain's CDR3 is CASSVRTVPPVIYTF. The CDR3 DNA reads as TGTGCCAGCAGCGTTAGGACTGTTCCGCCGGTTATCTACACCTTC.

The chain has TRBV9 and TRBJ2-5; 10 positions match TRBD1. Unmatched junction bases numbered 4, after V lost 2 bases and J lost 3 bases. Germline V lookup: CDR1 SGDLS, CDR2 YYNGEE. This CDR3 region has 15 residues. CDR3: CASSVRGTGEETQYF. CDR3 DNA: TGTGCCAGCAGCGTCAGAGGGACAGGGGAAGAGACCCAGTACTTC.

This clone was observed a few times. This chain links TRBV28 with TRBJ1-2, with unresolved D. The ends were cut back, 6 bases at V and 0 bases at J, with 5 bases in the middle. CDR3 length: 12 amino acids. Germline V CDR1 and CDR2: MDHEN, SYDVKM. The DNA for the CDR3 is TGTGCCAGCAGCTCCTCTAACTATGGCTACACCTTC. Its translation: CASSSSNYGYTF.

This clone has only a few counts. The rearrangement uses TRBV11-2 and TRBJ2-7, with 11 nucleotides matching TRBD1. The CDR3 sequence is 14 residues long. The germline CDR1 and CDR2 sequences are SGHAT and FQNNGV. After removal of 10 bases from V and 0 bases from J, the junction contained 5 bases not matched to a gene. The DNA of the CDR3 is TGTGCCACCGGACAGGGGGCTATCTCCTACGAGCAGTACTTC. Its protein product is CATGQGAISYEQYF.